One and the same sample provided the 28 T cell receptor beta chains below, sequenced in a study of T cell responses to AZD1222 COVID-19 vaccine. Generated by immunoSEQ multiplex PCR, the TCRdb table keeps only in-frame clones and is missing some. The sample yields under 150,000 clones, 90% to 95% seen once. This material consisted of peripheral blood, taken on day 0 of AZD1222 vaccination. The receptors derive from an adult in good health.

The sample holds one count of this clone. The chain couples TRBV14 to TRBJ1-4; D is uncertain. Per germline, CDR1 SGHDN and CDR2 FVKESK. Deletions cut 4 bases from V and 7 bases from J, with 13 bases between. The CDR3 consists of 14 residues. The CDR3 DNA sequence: TGTGCCAGCAGCCCCCGGGCCGCTGGTGAAAAACTGTTTTTT. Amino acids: CASSPRAAGEKLFF.

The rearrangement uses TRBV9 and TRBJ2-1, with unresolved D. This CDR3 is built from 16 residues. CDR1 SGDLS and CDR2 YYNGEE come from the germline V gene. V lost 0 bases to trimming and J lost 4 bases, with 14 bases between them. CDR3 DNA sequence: TGTGCCAGCAGCGTAGGGGCCGGGTTCGGTTACAATGAGCAGTTCTTC. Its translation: CASSVGAGFGYNEQFF.

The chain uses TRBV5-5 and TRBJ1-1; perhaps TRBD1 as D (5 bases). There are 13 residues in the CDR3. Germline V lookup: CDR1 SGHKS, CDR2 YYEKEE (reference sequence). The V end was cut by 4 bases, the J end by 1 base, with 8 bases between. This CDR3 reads CASSEGTNTEAFF. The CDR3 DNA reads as TGTGCCAGCAGCGAGGGGACGAACACTGAAGCTTTCTTT.

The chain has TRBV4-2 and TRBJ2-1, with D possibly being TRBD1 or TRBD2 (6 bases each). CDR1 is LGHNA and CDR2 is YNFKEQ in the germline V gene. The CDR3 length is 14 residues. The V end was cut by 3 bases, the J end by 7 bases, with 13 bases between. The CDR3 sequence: CASSHKGGQNEQFF. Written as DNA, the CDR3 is TGTGCCAGCAGCCACAAGGGGGGTCAGAATGAGCAGTTCTTC.

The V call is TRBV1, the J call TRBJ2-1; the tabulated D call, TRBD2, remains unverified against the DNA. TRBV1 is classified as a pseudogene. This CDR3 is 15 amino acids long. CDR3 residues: CTSSQAGEPYNEQFF. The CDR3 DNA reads TGCACCAGCAGCCAAGCGGGAGAGCCCTACAATGAGCAGTTCTTC.

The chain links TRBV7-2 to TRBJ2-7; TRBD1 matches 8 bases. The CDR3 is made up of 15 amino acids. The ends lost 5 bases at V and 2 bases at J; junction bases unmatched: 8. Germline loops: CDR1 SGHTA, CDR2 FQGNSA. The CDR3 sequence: CASSPTGTGPYEQYF. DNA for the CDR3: TGTGCCAGCAGCCCCACCGGGACAGGACCCTACGAGCAGTACTTC. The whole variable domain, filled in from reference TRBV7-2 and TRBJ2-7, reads GAGVSQSPSNKVTEKGKDVELRCDPISGHTALYWYRQSLGQGLEFLIYFQGNSAPDKSGLPSDRFSAERTGGSVSTLTIQRTQQEDSAVYLCASSPTGTGPYEQYFGPGTRLTVT.

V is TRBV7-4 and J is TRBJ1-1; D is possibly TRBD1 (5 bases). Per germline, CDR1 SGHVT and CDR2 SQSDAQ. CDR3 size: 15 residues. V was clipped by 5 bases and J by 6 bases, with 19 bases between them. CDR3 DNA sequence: TGTGCCAGCAGCGAAGGGGAGGGACTAGACGCTGAAGCTTTCTTT. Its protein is CASSEGEGLDAEAFF.

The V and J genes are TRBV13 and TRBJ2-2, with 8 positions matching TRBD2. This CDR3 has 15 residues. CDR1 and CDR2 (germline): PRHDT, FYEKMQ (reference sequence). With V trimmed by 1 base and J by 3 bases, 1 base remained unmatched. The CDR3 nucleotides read TGTGCCAGCAGCTTAGCACTAGCGGACACCGGGGAGCTGTTTTTT. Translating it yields CASSLALADTGELFF.

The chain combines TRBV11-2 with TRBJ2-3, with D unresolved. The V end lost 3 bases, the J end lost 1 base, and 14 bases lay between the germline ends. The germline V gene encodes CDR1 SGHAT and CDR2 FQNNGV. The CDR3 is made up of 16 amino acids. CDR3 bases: TGTGCCAGCAGCTTGGAACCGAATATTGGCACAGATACGCAGTATTTT. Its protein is CASSLEPNIGTDTQYF.

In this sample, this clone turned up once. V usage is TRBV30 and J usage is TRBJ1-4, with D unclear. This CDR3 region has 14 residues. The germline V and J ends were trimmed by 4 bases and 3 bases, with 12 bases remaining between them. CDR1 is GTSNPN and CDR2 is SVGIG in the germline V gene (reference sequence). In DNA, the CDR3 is TGTGCCTGGAATCAGGTTGCGGCTAATGAAAAACTGTTTTTT. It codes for CAWNQVAANEKLFF. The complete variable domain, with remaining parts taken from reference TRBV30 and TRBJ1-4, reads SQTIHQWPATLVQPVGSPLSLECTVEGTSNPNLYWYRQAAGRGLQLLFYSVGIGQISSEVPQNLSASRPQDRQFILSSKKLLLSDSGFYLCAWNQVAANEKLFFGSGTQLSVL.

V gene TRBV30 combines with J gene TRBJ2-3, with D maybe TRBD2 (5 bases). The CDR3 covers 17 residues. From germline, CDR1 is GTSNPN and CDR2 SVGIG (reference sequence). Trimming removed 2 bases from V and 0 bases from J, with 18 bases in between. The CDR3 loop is CAWSLGRTLPSTDTQYF. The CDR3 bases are TGTGCCTGGAGTTTAGGCAGGACTCTTCCTAGCACAGATACGCAGTATTTT.

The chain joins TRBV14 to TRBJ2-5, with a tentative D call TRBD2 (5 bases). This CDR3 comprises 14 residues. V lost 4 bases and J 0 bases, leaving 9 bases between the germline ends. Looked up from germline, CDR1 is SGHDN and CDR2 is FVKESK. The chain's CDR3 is CASSRREYQETQYF. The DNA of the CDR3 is TGTGCCAGCAGCCGAAGGGAGTACCAAGAGACCCAGTACTTC.

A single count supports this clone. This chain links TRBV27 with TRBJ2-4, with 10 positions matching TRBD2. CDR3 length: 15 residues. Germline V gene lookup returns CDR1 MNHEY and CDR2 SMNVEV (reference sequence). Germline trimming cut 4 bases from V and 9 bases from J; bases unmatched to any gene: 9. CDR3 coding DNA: TGTGCCAGCAGTTCCTCCGGGACTAGCGCAGCCATTCAGTACTTC. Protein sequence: CASSSSGTSAAIQYF.

CDR3 in amino acids: CASSVDASSYEQYF. The CDR3 DNA reads TGTGCCAGCAGCGTCGACGCGAGCTCCTACGAGCAGTACTTC. The V and J genes are TRBV7-9 and TRBJ2-7; no clear D gene. Deletions cut 5 bases from V and 0 bases from J, with 11 bases between. Germline V gives CDR1 SEHNR, CDR2 FQNEAQ (reference sequence). The CDR3 sequence is 14 residues long.

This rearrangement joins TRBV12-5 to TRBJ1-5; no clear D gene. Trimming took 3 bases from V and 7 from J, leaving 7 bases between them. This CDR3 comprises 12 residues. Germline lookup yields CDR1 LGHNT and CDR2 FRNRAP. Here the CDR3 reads CASGFSQQPQHF. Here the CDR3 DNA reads TGTGCTAGTGGTTTCAGTCAACAGCCCCAGCATTTT.

The CDR3 sequence: CASSFLGTSGNEQFF. As DNA, the CDR3 is TGTGCCAGCAGCTTCTTAGGGACTAGCGGAAATGAGCAGTTCTTC. The chain carries TRBV7-2 and TRBJ2-1; the match to TRBD2 covers 11 bases. Germline V gene lookup returns CDR1 SGHTA and CDR2 FQGNSA. CDR3 size: 15 residues. V lost 3 bases and J lost 7; bases outside the gene matches: 5.

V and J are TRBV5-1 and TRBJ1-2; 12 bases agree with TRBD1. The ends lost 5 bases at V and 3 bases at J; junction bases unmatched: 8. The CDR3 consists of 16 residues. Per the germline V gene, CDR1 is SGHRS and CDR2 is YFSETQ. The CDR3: CASSLGQGASYYGYTF. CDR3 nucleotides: TGCGCCAGCAGTCTGGGACAGGGGGCGTCCTACTATGGCTACACCTTC.

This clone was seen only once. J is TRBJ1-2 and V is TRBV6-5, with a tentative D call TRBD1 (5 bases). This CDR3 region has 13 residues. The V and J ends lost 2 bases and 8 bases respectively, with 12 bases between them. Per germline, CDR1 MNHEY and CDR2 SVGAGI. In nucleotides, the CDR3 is TGTGCCAGCAGTTACAGCGGGGGGGAGGGCTACACCTTC. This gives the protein CASSYSGGEGYTF.

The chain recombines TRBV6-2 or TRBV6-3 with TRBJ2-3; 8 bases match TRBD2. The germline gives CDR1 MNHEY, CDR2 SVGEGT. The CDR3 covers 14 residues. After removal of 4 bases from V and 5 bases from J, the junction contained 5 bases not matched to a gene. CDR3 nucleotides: TGTGCCAGCAGTTTGTACCTAGCGGGAGATACGCAGTATTTT. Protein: CASSLYLAGDTQYF.

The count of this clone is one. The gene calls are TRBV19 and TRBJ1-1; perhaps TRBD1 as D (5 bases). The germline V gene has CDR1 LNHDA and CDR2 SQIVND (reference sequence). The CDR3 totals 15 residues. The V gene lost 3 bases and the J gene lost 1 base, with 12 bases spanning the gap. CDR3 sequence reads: CASSIWGDQNTEAFF. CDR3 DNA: TGTGCCAGTAGTATTTGGGGGGATCAGAACACTGAAGCTTTCTTT.

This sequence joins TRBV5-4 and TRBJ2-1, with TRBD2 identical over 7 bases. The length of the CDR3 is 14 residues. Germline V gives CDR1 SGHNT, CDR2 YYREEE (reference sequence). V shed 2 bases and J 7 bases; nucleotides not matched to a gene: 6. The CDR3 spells CASSLIKGGNEQFF. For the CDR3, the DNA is TGTGCCAGCAGCTTAATAAAGGGAGGGAATGAGCAGTTCTTC. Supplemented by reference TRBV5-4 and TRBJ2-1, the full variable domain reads ETGVTQSPTHLIKTRGQQVTLRCSSQSGHNTVSWYQQALGQGPQFIFQYYREEENGRGNFPPRFSGLQFPNYSSELNVNALELDDSALYLCASSLIKGGNEQFFGPGTRLTVL.

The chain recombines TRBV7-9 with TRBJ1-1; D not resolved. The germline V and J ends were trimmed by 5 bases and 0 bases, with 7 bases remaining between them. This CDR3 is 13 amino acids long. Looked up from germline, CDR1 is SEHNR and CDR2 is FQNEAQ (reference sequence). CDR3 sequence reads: CASSVTLNTEAFF. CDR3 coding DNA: TGTGCCAGCAGCGTGACCTTGAACACTGAAGCTTTCTTT.

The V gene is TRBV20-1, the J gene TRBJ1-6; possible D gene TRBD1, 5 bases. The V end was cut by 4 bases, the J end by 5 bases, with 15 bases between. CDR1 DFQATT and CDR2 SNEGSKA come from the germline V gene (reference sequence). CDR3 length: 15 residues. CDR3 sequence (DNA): TGCAGTGCTAATGAAGAGGGACGGAATAATTCACCCCTCCACTTT. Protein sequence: CSANEEGRNNSPLHF.

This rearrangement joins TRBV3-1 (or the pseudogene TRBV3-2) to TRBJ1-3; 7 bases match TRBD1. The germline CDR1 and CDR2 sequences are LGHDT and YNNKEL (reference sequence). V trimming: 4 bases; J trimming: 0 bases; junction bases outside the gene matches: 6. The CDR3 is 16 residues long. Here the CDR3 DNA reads TGTGCCAGCAGCCGACAGGGCAGAAGCTCTGGAAACACCATATATTTT. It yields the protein CASSRQGRSSGNTIYF.

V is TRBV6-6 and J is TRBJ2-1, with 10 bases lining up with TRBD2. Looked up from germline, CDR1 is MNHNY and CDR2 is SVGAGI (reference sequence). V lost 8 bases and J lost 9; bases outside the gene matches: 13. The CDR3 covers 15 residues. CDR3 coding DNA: TGTGCCAGCCACGACCCTGGGACTAGCGCTTTTGAGCAGTTCTTC. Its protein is CASHDPGTSAFEQFF.

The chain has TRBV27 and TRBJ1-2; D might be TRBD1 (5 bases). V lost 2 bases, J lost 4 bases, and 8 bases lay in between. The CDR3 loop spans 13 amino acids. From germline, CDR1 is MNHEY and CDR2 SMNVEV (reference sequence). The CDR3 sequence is CASSLRQGYGYTF. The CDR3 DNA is TGTGCCAGCAGTTTAAGGCAGGGCTATGGCTACACCTTC.

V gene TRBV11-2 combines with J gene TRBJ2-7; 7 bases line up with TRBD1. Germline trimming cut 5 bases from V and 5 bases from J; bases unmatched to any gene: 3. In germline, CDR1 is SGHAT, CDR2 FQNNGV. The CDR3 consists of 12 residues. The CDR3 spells CASSLGQDEQYF. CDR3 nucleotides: TGTGCCAGCAGCCTCGGACAGGACGAGCAGTACTTC.

CDR3 sequence (DNA): TGTGCCAGCACCCTGGACGAGACCCAGTACTTC. This codes for CASTLDETQYF. The chain combines TRBV7-2 with TRBJ2-5; no clear D. V shed 7 bases and J shed 5 bases, with 8 bases lying between them. This CDR3 comprises 11 residues. Per germline, CDR1 SGHTA and CDR2 FQGNSA. Full variable domain (missing parts from reference TRBV7-2 and TRBJ2-5): GAGVSQSPSNKVTEKGKDVELRCDPISGHTALYWYRQSLGQGLEFLIYFQGNSAPDKSGLPSDRFSAERTGGSVSTLTIQRTQQEDSAVYLCASTLDETQYFGPGTRLLVL.